One sample yielded the 32 T cell receptor beta chains listed below, sequenced in a study of neoadjuvant nivolumab and ipilimumab in lung cancer. Libraries were prepared by immunoSEQ multiplex PCR; TCRdb keeps only in-frame clonotypes and omits some of them. Altogether over 20,000 clones are present, around 83% being singletons, with the ten largest covering about 9.4%. The sequences come from tumor tissue, collected after neoadjuvant nivolumab, alone or with ipilimumab, at or shortly before surgery. The origin of the receptors is an adult with non-small cell lung cancer.

This clone appeared once. The J gene is TRBJ1-5, the V gene TRBV18; TRBD1 agrees at 8 bases. CDR1 KGHSH and CDR2 LQKENI come from the germline V gene. V gave up 4 bases and J gave up 6 bases; unmatched junction bases: 8. There are 15 residues in the CDR3. The CDR3 reads CASSQLTGGSQPQHF. Here the CDR3 DNA reads TGTGCCAGCTCACAACTTACAGGGGGAAGTCAGCCCCAGCATTTT.

J is TRBJ1-2 and V is TRBV6-5, with TRBD1 identical over 10 bases. Looked up from germline, CDR1 is MNHEY and CDR2 is SVGAGI. This CDR3 is 16 amino acids long. The V and J ends lost 4 bases and 4 bases, in that order; junction bases with no gene match: 9. The CDR3, as DNA: TGTGCCAGCAGTTTCCGACAGGGGGCGATAGGCTATGGCTACACCTTC. Translation: CASSFRQGAIGYGYTF.

The gene calls are TRBV19 and TRBJ2-1; 12 positions agree with TRBD2. CDR1 and CDR2 (germline): LNHDA, SQIVND (reference sequence). With 2 bases clipped from V and 8 bases from J, the junction kept 7 bases outside the gene matches. The CDR3 runs 16 residues. The DNA of the CDR3 is TGTGCCAGTAGTATACCTAGCGGGAGGGCCCTCGATGAGCAGTTCTTC. Encoded protein: CASSIPSGRALDEQFF.

The V and J genes are TRBV7-8 and TRBJ2-2; a possible D gene is TRBD2 (5 bases). V lost 0 bases and J lost 4, with 6 bases in between. Germline CDR1 is SGHVS and CDR2 is FQNEAQ. The CDR3 totals 14 residues. CDR3 sequence (DNA): TGTGCCAGCAGCTTAGCGGGGAGCACCGGGGAGCTGTTTTTT. It specifies CASSLAGSTGELFF.

CDR3: CASSTDRDIQYF. CDR3 DNA: TGTGCCAGCAGCACGGACAGGGACATTCAGTACTTC. This sequence joins TRBV11-2 and TRBJ2-4; 8 positions match TRBD1. The CDR3 totals 12 residues. In germline, CDR1 is SGHAT, CDR2 FQNNGV. With 5 bases clipped from V and 8 bases from J, the junction kept 2 bases outside the gene matches.

This chain joins TRBV18 and TRBJ2-1, with 7 bases matching TRBD2. Germline CDR1 and CDR2: KGHSH and LQKENI. The CDR3 loop spans 14 amino acids. V lost 1 base to trimming and J lost 9 bases; unmatched junction nucleotides: 6. For the CDR3, the DNA is TGTGCCAGCTCACCACGCAGGGAGGGAGGTGAGCAGTTCTTC. Residues: CASSPRREGGEQFF.

The CDR3 sequence: CAWSSSGPYEQYF. DNA of the CDR3: TGTGCCTGGAGTTCTAGCGGGCCTTACGAGCAGTACTTC. The chain joins TRBV30 to TRBJ2-7; 8 bases fit TRBD2. Germline V CDR1 and CDR2: GTSNPN, SVGIG (reference sequence). This CDR3 spans 13 amino acids. Losses at the gene ends were 2 bases for V and 4 bases for J; bases not matched to a gene: 4.

V gene TRBV6-1 combines with J gene TRBJ2-7; a weak D match, TRBD2 (5 bases). The CDR3 loop spans 12 amino acids. The germline gives CDR1 MNHNS, CDR2 SASEGT. Deletions cut 2 bases from V and 3 bases from J, with 5 bases between. CDR3 sequence reads: CASSERDYEQYF. The CDR3 DNA reads as TGTGCCAGCAGTGAACGGGACTACGAGCAGTACTTC.

This clone was picked up one time. The CDR3, as DNA: TGCAGCGGAGACAGGGGGGACGCTGGCTACACCTTC. Amino acid sequence: CSGDRGDAGYTF. V and J are TRBV29-1 and TRBJ1-2; 9 nucleotides line up with TRBD1. Looked up from germline, CDR1 is SQVTM and CDR2 is ANQGSEA. Losses at the gene ends were 7 bases for V and 7 bases for J; bases not matched to a gene: 7. This CDR3 has 12 residues.

This clone showed up just once. The V and J genes are TRBV11-3 and TRBJ2-3; D is unclear. The germline V gene encodes CDR1 SGHNT and CDR2 YENEEA. This CDR3 has 14 amino acids. Trimming shortened V by 3 bases and J by 2 bases, and 9 bases separated the two germline ends. CDR3: CASSLGGSTDTQYF. The CDR3 DNA follows: TGTGCCAGCAGCTTGGGTGGATCCACAGATACGCAGTATTTT.

This clone appeared a single time. The chain combines TRBV18 with TRBJ2-3; D is undetermined. The CDR3 contains 13 residues. Trimming removed 3 bases at V and 3 bases at J, with 7 bases between. Germline lookup yields CDR1 KGHSH and CDR2 LQKENI. CDR3 DNA sequence: TGTGCCAGCTCACCTGACAAGACAGATACGCAGTATTTT. Protein sequence: CASSPDKTDTQYF.

V gene TRBV7-9 combines with J gene TRBJ2-1, with a possible D match to TRBD2 (5 bases). CDR3 length: 14 amino acids. V shed 6 bases and J shed 3 bases, with 12 bases lying between them. CDR1 SEHNR and CDR2 FQNEAQ come from the germline V gene (reference sequence). The CDR3 DNA reads as TGTGCCAGCAGAGCGCCCGGACTCTACAATGAGCAGTTCTTC. Translation gives CASRAPGLYNEQFF.

V is TRBV6-6 and J is TRBJ2-1; 7 nucleotides match TRBD2. The trim removed 6 bases at V and 5 bases at J, leaving 7 bases unmatched. The CDR3 is made up of 14 amino acids. Germline CDR1 MNHNY, CDR2 SVGAGI (reference sequence). CDR3 amino acids: CASSYGTNHNEQFF. DNA for the CDR3: TGTGCCAGCAGCTACGGGACTAACCACAATGAGCAGTTCTTC.

This sequence joins TRBV5-1 and TRBJ1-4; 7 nucleotides align to TRBD1. V was clipped by 2 bases and J by 5 bases; unmatched bases: 9. Per the germline V gene, CDR1 is SGHRS and CDR2 is YFSETQ. The CDR3 sequence is 16 residues long. CDR3 DNA sequence: TGCGCCAGCAGCTTCTACGGGACAGTACAGAATGAAAAACTGTTTTTT. It codes for CASSFYGTVQNEKLFF.

The chain links TRBV5-1 to TRBJ1-5; a weak D match, TRBD1 (5 bases). CDR1 SGHRS and CDR2 YFSETQ come from the germline V gene. Trimming removed 7 bases from V and 2 bases from J, with 13 bases in between. This CDR3 is 14 amino acids long. DNA of the CDR3: TGCGCCAGCTCCCCGACAGCCGGCAATCAGCCCCAGCATTTT. Its translation is CASSPTAGNQPQHF.

V is TRBV18 and J is TRBJ2-7; D call uncertain. Per germline, CDR1 KGHSH and CDR2 LQKENI. V was trimmed by 4 bases and J by 1 base, leaving 8 bases between them. This CDR3 has 13 amino acids. The CDR3 region has the DNA TGTGCCAGCTCACACACGGTATCCTACGAGCAGTACTTC. Translated: CASSHTVSYEQYF.

This clone was seen more than once but under ten times. This chain links TRBV6-5 with TRBJ1-5; D is ambiguous. Germline values: CDR1 MNHEY, CDR2 SVGAGI. The CDR3 has 15 residues. V was shortened by 6 bases and J by 1 base, with 13 bases between the two germline ends. The DNA of the CDR3 is TGTGCCAGCAGGCACAGCATACTCAGCAATCAGCCCCAGCATTTT. This sequence encodes CASRHSILSNQPQHF.

This rearrangement joins TRBV15 to TRBJ2-3, with D perhaps matching TRBD1 (6 bases). This CDR3 has 14 residues. Between the trimmed V and J ends, which lost 5 bases and 3 bases, there was a span of 12 bases. Germline CDR1 reads LNHNV; CDR2 reads YYDKDF (reference sequence). The CDR3 here is CATSPGASTDTQYF. CDR3 in DNA: TGTGCCACCAGCCCAGGGGCTTCGACAGATACGCAGTATTTT.

This clone came up a few times. DNA for the CDR3: TGTGCCAGCAGTCTAGACAGGGGGCTTGGCGGGGAGCTGTTTTTT. Translated: CASSLDRGLGGELFF. The chain joins TRBV27 to TRBJ2-2; 10 bases match TRBD1. The CDR3 consists of 15 residues. Trimming cost V 5 bases and J 7 bases; bases outside gene matches: 7. CDR1 MNHEY and CDR2 SMNVEV come from the germline V gene (reference sequence).

This clone was picked up a small number of times. This chain uses TRBV9 with TRBJ2-3, with no clear D. The CDR3 extends over 14 amino acids. V lost 0 bases to trimming and J lost 1 base, with 6 bases between them. The germline V gene has CDR1 SGDLS and CDR2 YYNGEE. CDR3 protein: CASSVDAGTDTQYF. CDR3 nucleotide sequence: TGTGCCAGCAGCGTAGACGCGGGCACAGATACGCAGTATTTT. The entire variable domain, with the rest obtained from reference TRBV9 and TRBJ2-3, is as follows: DSGVTQTPKHLITATGQRVTLRCSPRSGDLSVYWYQQSLDQGLQFLIQYYNGEERAKGNILERFSAQQFPDLHSELNLSSLELGDSALYFCASSVDAGTDTQYFGPGTRLTVL.

The chain employs TRBV5-5 and TRBJ2-7; no clear D. This CDR3 comprises 12 residues. Trimming left V 2 bases short and J 0 bases short, with 3 bases between. In germline, CDR1 is SGHKS, CDR2 YYEKEE (reference sequence). The CDR3 nucleotides read TGTGCCAGCAGCTTTGGCTCCTACGAGCAGTACTTC. This encodes CASSFGSYEQYF.

V gene TRBV18 combines with J gene TRBJ2-7; tentatively, D is TRBD1 or TRBD2 (5 bases each). V lost 4 bases to trimming and J lost 2 bases, with 15 bases between them. This CDR3 region has 15 residues. Per germline, CDR1 KGHSH and CDR2 LQKENI. CDR3 nucleotide sequence: TGTGCCAGCTCACGTGGGGGAACTCTAGCCTACGAGCAGTACTTC. Translation gives CASSRGGTLAYEQYF. The full variable domain, with the rest looked up from reference TRBV18 and TRBJ2-7, is NAGVMQNPRHLVRRRGQEARLRCSPMKGHSHVYWYRQLPEEGLKFMVYLQKENIIDESGMPKERFSAEFPKEGPSILRIQQVVRGDSAAYFCASSRGGTLAYEQYFGPGTRLTVT.

The chain joins TRBV10-3 to TRBJ1-2; D unresolved. There are 11 residues in the CDR3. Deletions cut 9 bases from V and 7 bases from J, with 12 bases between. Per the germline V gene, CDR1 is ENHRY and CDR2 is SYGVKD. The CDR3 here is CAIEKDGGYTF. The CDR3 region has the DNA TGTGCCATAGAGAAAGATGGTGGCTACACCTTC.

This chain joins TRBV11-2 and TRBJ2-1; 8 positions match TRBD2. The V gene's germline CDR1 is SGHAT and CDR2 FQNNGV. The J segment lost 2 bases and the V segment lost 5 bases, leaving 11 bases of the junction unmatched. The CDR3 is 17 amino acids. This CDR3 reads CASSLVGSGVTYNEQFF. The DNA of the CDR3 is TGTGCCAGCAGCCTCGTTGGTAGCGGGGTTACCTACAATGAGCAGTTCTTC.

The chain is built from TRBV5-4 and TRBJ1-2; D is ambiguous. The CDR3 runs to 15 residues. Trimming took off 4 bases at V and 8 bases at J, with 21 bases between the two ends. CDR1 is SGHNT, CDR2 YYREEE, per germline (reference sequence). In DNA form, the CDR3 reads TGTGCCAGCAGCCCTGAGCCAGATCTTTATGGAGGCTACACCTTC. This encodes CASSPEPDLYGGYTF.

J is TRBJ1-4 and V is TRBV30; D call uncertain. This CDR3 contains 14 residues. Germline CDR1 and CDR2: GTSNPN and SVGIG (reference sequence). V lost 6 bases and J 6 bases, leaving 17 bases between the germline ends. Here the CDR3 reads CACPLSPRHEKLFF. In DNA, the CDR3 is TGTGCCTGTCCCTTGTCCCCGAGGCATGAAAAACTGTTTTTT.

This chain links TRBV14 with TRBJ1-4, with D uncertain. Germline V gene data show CDR1 as SGHDN and CDR2 as FVKESK. CDR3 length: 11 residues. The V end was cut by 3 bases, the J end by 5 bases, with 1 base between. The CDR3 DNA reads TGTGCCAGCAGCCAGAATGAAAAACTGTTTTTT. It encodes CASSQNEKLFF.

This clone was seen more than once but under ten times. This chain uses TRBV15 with TRBJ2-2; the D gene is possibly TRBD2 (5 bases). CDR1 and CDR2 from the germline V gene are LNHNV and YYDKDF (reference sequence). Trimming took off 0 bases at V and 8 bases at J, with 13 bases between the two ends. This CDR3 region has 15 residues. The CDR3 coding sequence is TGTGCCACCAGCAGAGATTGGGCGGAGGAGGGGGAGCTGTTTTTT. Its protein is CATSRDWAEEGELFF.

The chain couples TRBV7-8 to TRBJ1-2; D perhaps matches TRBD1 (5 bases). This CDR3 spans 13 amino acids. Germline V gene lookup returns CDR1 SGHVS and CDR2 FQNEAQ. Trimming removed 8 bases at V and 1 base at J, with 11 bases between. CDR3 DNA sequence: TGTGCCAGCTCGAGGGGTGGTAACTATGGCTACACCTTC. It encodes CASSRGGNYGYTF.

The chain is built from TRBV7-9 and TRBJ1-1; no clear D gene. Germline lookup yields CDR1 SEHNR and CDR2 FQNEAQ (reference sequence). V shed 3 bases and J shed 1 base, with 12 bases lying between them. The CDR3 totals 15 residues. Here the CDR3 DNA reads TGTGCCAGCAGCTTCATTGGGTGGCAGAACACTGAAGCTTTCTTT. This gives the protein CASSFIGWQNTEAFF.

J is TRBJ2-3 and V is TRBV11-3; 7 bases align to TRBD2. Germline V gives CDR1 SGHNT, CDR2 YENEEA. With 4 bases clipped from V and 5 bases from J, the junction kept 6 bases outside the gene matches. The CDR3 is 14 amino acids. As DNA, the CDR3 is TGTGCCAGCAGCTCCGGACTAGACCTAGATACGCAGTATTTT. As protein: CASSSGLDLDTQYF.

This clone was picked up one time. Other DNA sequences of this sample code for an identical CDR3. The chain has TRBV18 and TRBJ2-5; D remains unclear. Germline V gene lookup returns CDR1 KGHSH and CDR2 LQKENI. The V end lost 3 bases, the J end lost 1 base, and 3 bases lay between the germline ends. CDR3 length: 12 amino acids. The CDR3: CASSPGQETQYF. The CDR3 nucleotides read TGTGCCAGCTCACCGGGCCAAGAGACCCAGTACTTC.